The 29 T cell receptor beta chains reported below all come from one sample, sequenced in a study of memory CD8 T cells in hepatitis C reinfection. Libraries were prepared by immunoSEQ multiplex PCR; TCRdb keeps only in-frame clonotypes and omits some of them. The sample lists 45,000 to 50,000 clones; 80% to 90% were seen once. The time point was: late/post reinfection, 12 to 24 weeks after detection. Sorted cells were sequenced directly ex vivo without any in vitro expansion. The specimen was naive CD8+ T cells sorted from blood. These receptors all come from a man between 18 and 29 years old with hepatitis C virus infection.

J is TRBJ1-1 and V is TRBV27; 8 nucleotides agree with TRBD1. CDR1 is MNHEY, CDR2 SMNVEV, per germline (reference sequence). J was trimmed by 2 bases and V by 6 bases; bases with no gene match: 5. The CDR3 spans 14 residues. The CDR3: CASRLQGGNTEAFF. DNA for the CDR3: TGTGCCAGCAGGCTACAGGGGGGTAACACTGAAGCTTTCTTT.

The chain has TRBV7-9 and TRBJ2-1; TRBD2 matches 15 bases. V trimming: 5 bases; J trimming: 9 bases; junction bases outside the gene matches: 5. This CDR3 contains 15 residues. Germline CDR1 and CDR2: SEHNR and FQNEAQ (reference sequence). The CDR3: CASSQGLAGGVEQFF. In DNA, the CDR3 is TGTGCCAGCAGCCAAGGACTAGCGGGGGGGGTTGAGCAGTTCTTC. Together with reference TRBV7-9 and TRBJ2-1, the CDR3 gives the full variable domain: DTGVSQNPRHKITKRGQNVTFRCDPISEHNRLYWYRQTLGQGPEFLTYFQNEAQLEKSRLLSDRFSAERPKGSFSTLEIQRTEQGDSAMYLCASSQGLAGGVEQFFGPGTRLTVL.

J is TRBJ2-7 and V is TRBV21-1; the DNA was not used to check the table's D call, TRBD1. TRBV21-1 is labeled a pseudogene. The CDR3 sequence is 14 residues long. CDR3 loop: CASSHGQGSYEQYV. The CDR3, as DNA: TGTGCCAGCAGCCACGGACAGGGCTCCTACGAGCAGTACGTC.

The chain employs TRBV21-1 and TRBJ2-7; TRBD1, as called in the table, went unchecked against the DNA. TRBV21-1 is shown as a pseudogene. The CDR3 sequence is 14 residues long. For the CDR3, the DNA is TGTGCCAGCCGCCCTGGTGACACAGCCTACGAGCAGTACGTC. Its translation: CASRPGDTAYEQYV.

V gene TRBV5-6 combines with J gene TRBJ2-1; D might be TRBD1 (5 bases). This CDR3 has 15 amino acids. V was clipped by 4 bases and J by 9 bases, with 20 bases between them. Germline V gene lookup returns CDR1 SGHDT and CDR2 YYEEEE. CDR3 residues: CASSRSTEVDAEQFF. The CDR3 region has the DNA TGTGCCAGCAGCAGATCGACAGAGGTAGACGCTGAGCAGTTCTTC.

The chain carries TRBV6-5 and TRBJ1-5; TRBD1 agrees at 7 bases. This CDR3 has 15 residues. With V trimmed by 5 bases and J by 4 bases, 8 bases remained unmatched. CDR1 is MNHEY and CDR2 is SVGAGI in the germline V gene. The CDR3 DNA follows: TGTGCCAGCAGTCCCAGACAGGGTGGGAATCAGCCCCAGCATTTT. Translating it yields CASSPRQGGNQPQHF.

In nucleotides, the CDR3 is TGTGCCAGCAGTGTCGGGACAGGGGGGGGAAACACCATATATTTT. Protein product: CASSVGTGGGNTIYF. The V call is TRBV6-1, the J call TRBJ1-3; 11 bases are shared with TRBD1. This CDR3 is built from 15 residues. Per the germline V gene, CDR1 is MNHNS and CDR2 is SASEGT. The V gene end was trimmed by 4 bases and the J gene end by 4 bases; junction bases not matched to a gene: 3.

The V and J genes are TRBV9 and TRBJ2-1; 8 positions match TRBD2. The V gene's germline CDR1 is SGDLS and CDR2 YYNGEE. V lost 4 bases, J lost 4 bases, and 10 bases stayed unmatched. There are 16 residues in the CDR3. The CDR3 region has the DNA TGTGCCAGCAGCCCCGGGGGCGGGGGGCTGTACAATGAGCAGTTCTTC. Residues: CASSPGGGGLYNEQFF.

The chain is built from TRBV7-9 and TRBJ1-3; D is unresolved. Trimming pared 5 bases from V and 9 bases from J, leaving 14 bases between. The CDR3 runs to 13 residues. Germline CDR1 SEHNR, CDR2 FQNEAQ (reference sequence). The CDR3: CASSPPQVPTIYF. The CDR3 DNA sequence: TGTGCCAGCAGCCCCCCCCAGGTGCCCACCATATATTTT.

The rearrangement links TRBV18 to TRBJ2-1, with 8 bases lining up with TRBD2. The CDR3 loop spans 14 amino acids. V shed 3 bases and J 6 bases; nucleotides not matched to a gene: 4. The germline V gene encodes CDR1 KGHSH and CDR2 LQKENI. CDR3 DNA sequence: TGTGCCAGCTCACCGCTTAGCGGGGTCAATGAGCAGTTCTTC. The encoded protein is CASSPLSGVNEQFF.

The CDR3 coding sequence is TGTGCCAGCAGCGCCATGGGGGGGGACTACGAGCAGTACTTC. It yields the protein CASSAMGGDYEQYF. V and J are TRBV7-9 and TRBJ2-7; TRBD2 matches at 7 bases. Germline CDR1 and CDR2: SEHNR and FQNEAQ (reference sequence). The J segment lost 3 bases and the V segment lost 5 bases, leaving 7 bases of the junction unmatched. The CDR3 spans 14 residues.

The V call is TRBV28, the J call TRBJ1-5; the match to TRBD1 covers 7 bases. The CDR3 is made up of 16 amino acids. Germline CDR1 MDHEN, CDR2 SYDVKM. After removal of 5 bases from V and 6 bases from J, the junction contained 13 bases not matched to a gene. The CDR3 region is CASSPYRGDNGQPQHF. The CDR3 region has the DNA TGTGCCAGCAGTCCTTACAGGGGTGATAATGGTCAGCCCCAGCATTTT.

This chain's CDR3 is CASSSTYEQYF. The CDR3 coding sequence is TGCGCCAGCAGTTCCACCTACGAGCAGTACTTC. This chain links TRBV5-1 with TRBJ2-7, with D uncertain. The length of the CDR3 is 11 residues. Between the trimmed V and J ends, which lost 5 bases and 2 bases, there was a span of 5 bases. CDR1 and CDR2 from the germline V gene are SGHRS and YFSETQ.

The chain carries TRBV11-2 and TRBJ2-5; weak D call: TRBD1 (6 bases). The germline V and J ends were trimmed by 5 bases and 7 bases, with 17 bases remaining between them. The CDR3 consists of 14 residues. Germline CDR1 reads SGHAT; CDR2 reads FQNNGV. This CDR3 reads CASSQGLEFGTQYF. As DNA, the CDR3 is TGTGCCAGCAGCCAGGGGCTGGAGTTTGGGACCCAGTACTTC.

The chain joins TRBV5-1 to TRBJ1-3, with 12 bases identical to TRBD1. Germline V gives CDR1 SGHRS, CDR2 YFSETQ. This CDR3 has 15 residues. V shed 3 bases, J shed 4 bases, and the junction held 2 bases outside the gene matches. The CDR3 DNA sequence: TGCGCCAGCAGCTGGGACAGGGGGCCGGGAAACACCATATATTTT. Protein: CASSWDRGPGNTIYF. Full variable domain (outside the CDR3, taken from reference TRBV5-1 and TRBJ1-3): KAGVTQTPRYLIKTRGQQVTLSCSPISGHRSVSWYQQTPGQGLQFLFEYFSETQRNKGNFPGRFSGRQFSNSRSEMNVSTLELGDSALYLCASSWDRGPGNTIYFGEGSWLTVV.

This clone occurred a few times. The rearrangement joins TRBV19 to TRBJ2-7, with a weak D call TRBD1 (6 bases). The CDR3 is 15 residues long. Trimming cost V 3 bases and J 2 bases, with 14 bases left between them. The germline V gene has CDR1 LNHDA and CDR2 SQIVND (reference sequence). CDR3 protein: CASSIFAGVTYEQYF. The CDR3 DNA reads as TGTGCCAGTAGTATCTTCGCAGGGGTAACCTACGAGCAGTACTTC.

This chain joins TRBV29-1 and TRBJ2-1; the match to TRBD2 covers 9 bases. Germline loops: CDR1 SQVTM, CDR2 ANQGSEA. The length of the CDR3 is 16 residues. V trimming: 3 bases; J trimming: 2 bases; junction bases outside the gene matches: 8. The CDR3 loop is CSVEGGGAGTYNEQFF. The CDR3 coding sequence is TGCAGCGTTGAGGGCGGGGGGGCCGGGACCTACAATGAGCAGTTCTTC.

In DNA, the CDR3 is TGCGCCAGCAGTCAGGGACATTCTATGAACACTGAAGCTTTCTTT. Translated, it gives CASSQGHSMNTEAFF. The chain combines TRBV23-1 with TRBJ1-1; D is perhaps TRBD1 (6 bases). TRBV23-1 is treated as an ORF (open reading frame) with a function not yet certain. This CDR3 region has 15 residues. With 3 bases removed from V and 0 bases from J, the gap between germline ends came to 11 bases.

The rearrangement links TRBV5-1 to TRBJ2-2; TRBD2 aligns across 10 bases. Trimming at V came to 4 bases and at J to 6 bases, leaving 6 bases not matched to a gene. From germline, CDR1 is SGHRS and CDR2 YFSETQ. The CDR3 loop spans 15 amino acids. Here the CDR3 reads CASSPQRGGAGELFF. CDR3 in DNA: TGCGCCAGCAGCCCCCAGCGGGGGGGCGCCGGGGAGCTGTTTTTT.

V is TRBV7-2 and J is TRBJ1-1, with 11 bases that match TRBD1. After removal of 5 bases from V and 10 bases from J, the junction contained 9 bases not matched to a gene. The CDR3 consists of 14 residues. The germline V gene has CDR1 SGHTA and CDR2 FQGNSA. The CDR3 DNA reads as TGTGCCAGCAGCAAACGGACAGGGGGCGGCACAGCTTTCTTT. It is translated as CASSKRTGGGTAFF.

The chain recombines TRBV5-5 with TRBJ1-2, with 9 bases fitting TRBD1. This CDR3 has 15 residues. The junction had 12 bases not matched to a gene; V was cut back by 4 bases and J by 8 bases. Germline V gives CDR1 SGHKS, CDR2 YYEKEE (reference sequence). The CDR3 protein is CASSPSGQGFLGYTF. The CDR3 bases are TGTGCCAGCAGCCCCTCGGGACAGGGCTTTCTCGGCTACACCTTC.

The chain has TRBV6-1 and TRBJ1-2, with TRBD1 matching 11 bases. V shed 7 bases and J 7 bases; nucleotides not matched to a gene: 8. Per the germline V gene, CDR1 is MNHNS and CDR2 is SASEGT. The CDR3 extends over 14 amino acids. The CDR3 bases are TGTGCCAGCACGTTGGACAGGGGGCAGAGTGGCTACACCTTC. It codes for CASTLDRGQSGYTF.

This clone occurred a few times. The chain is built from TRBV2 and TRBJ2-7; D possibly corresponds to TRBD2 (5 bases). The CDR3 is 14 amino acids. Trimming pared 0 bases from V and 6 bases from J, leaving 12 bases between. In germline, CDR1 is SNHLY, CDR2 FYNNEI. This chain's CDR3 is CASSEARATVEQYV. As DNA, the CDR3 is TGTGCCAGCAGTGAAGCGCGGGCCACCGTCGAGCAGTACGTC.

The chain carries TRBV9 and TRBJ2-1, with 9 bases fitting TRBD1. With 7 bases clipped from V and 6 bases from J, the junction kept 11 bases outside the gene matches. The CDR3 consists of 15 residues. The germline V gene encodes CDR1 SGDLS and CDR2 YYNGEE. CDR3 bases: TGTGCCAGCCAAAATGGGGAGACAGGGGGCAATGAGCAGTTCTTC. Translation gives CASQNGETGGNEQFF.

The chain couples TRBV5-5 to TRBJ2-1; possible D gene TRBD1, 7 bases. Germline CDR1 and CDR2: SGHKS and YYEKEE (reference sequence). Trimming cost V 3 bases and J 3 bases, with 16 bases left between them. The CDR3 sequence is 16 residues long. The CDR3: CASSYKGAGNYNEQFF. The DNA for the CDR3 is TGTGCCAGCAGCTATAAGGGGGCGGGGAACTACAATGAGCAGTTCTTC. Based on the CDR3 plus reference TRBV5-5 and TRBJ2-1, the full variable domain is DAGVTQSPTHLIKTRGQQVTLRCSPISGHKSVSWYQQVLGQGPQFIFQYYEKEERGRGNFPDRFSARQFPNYSSELNVNALLLGDSALYLCASSYKGAGNYNEQFFGPGTRLTVL.

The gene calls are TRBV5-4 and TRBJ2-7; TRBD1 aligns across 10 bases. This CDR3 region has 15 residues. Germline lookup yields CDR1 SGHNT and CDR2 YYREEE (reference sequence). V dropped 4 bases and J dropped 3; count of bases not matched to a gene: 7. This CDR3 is CASSPGQGDYYEQYV. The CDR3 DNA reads TGTGCCAGCAGCCCCGGACAGGGGGATTACTACGAGCAGTACGTC.

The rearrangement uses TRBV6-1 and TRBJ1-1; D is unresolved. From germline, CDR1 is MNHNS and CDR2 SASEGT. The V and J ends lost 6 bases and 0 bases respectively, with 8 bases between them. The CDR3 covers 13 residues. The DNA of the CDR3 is TGTGCCAGCAGCGAGAGGGTGAACACTGAAGCTTTCTTT. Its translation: CASSERVNTEAFF.

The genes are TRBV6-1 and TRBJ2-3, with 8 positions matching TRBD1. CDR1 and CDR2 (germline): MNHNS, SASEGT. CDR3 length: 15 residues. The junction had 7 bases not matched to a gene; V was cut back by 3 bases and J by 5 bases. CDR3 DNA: TGTGCCAGCAGTGACCGGACAGGGTTCCAAGATACGCAGTATTTT. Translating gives CASSDRTGFQDTQYF.

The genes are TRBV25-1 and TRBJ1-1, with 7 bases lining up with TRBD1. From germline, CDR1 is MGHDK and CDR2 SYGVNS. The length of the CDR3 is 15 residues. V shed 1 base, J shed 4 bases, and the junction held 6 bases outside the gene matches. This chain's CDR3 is CASSESYRGSTEAFF. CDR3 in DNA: TGTGCCAGCAGTGAATCATACAGGGGCAGCACTGAAGCTTTCTTT.